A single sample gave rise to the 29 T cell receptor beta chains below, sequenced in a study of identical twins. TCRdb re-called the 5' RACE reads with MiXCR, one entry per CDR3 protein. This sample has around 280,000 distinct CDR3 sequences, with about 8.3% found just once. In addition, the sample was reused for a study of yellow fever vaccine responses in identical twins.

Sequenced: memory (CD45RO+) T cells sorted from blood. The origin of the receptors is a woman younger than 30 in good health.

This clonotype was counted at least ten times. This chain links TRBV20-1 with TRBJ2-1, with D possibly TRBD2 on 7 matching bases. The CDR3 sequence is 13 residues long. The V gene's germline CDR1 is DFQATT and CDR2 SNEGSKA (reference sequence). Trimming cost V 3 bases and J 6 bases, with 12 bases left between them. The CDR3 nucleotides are TGCAGTGCTAGGACGGGGGGCTTCAATGAGCAGTTCTTC. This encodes CSARTGGFNEQFF.

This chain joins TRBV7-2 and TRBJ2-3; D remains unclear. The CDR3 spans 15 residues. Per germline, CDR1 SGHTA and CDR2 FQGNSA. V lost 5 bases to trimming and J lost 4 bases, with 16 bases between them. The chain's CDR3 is CASSRVHLLADTQYF. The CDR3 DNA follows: TGTGCCAGCAGCCGGGTGCACCTTCTGGCAGATACGCAGTATTTT.

The CDR3 sequence: CASSGGQAKRIYEQYF. The CDR3 region has the DNA TGTGCCAGCAGTGGGGGGCAGGCTAAAAGGATCTACGAGCAGTACTTC. The chain carries TRBV6-1 and TRBJ2-7, with TRBD1 as a possible D gene (6 bases). This CDR3 contains 16 residues. Germline CDR1 reads MNHNS; CDR2 reads SASEGT. The V gene lost 4 bases and the J gene lost 3 bases, with 19 bases spanning the gap.

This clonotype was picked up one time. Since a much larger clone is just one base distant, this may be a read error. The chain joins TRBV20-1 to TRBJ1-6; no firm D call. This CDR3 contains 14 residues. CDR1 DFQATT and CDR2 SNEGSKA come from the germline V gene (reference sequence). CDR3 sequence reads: CSARDYGYNSPHHF. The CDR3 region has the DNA TGCAGTGCTAGAGATTATGGTTATAATTCACCCCACCACTTT.

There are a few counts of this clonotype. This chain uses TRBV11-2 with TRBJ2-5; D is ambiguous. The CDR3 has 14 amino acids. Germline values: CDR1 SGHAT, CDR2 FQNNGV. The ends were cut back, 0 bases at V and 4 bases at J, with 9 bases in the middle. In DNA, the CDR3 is TGTGCCAGCAGCTTAGAGTGGATGGGAGAGACCCAGTACTTC. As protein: CASSLEWMGETQYF.

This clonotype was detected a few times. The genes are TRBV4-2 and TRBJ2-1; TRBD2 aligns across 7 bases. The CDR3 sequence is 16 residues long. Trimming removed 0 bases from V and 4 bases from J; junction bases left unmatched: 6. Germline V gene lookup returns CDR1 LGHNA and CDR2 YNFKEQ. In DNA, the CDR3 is TGTGCCAGCAGCCAAGATGAGTCTAGCGGATACAATGAGCAGTTCTTC. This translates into CASSQDESSGYNEQFF.

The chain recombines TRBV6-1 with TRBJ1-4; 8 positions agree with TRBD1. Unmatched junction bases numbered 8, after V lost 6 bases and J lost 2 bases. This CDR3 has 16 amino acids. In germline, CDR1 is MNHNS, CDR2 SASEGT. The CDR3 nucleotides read TGTGCCAGCAGCCGTAAAGCAGGGGGCACTAATGAAAAACTGTTTTTT. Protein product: CASSRKAGGTNEKLFF.

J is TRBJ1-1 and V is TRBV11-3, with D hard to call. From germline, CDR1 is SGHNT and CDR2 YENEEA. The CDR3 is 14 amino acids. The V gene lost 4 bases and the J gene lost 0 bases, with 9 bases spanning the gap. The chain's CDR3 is CASSSATVNTEAFF. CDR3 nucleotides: TGTGCCAGCAGCTCCGCTACGGTGAACACTGAAGCTTTCTTT.

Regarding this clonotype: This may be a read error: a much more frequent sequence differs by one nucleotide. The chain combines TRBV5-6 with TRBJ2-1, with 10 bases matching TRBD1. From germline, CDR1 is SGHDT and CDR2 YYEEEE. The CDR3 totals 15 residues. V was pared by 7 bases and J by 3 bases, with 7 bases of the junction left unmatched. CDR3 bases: TGTGCCAGCGGAACAGGACAGGGGGTCTACAATGAGCAGTTCTTC. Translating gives CASGTGQGVYNEQFF.

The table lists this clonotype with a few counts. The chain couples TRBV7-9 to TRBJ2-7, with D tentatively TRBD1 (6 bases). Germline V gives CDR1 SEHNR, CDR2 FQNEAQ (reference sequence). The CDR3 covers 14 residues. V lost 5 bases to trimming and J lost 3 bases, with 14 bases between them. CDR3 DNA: TGTGCCAGCAGCCGAACCGGGACAATCTACGAGCAGTACTTC. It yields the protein CASSRTGTIYEQYF.

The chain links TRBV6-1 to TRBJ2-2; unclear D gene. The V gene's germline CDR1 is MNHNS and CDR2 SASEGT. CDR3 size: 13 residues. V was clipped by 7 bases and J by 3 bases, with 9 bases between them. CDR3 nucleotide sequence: TGTGCCAGCAAATTAGACTACACCGGGGAGCTGTTTTTT. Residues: CASKLDYTGELFF.

The CDR3, as DNA: TGTGCCAGCCACGGAGTCACCGGGGAGCTGTTTTTT. Residues: CASHGVTGELFF. The chain links TRBV25-1 to TRBJ2-2; D call uncertain. CDR3 length equals 12 residues. Germline V gives CDR1 MGHDK, CDR2 SYGVNS. Deletions cut 8 bases from V and 4 bases from J, with 8 bases between.

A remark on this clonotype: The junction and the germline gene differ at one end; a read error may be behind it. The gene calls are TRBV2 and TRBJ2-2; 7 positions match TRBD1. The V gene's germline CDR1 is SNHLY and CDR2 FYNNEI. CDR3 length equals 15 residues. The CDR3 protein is CASGEDRVNTGELFF. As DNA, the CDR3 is TGTGCCAGCGGTGAAGACAGGGTGAACACCGGGGAGCTGTTTTTT.

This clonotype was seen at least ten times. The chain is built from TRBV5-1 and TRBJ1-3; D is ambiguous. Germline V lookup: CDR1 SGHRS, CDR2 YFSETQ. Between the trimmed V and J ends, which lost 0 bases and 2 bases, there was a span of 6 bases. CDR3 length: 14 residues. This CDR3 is CASSLESTGNTIYF. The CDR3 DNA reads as TGCGCCAGCAGCTTGGAGTCAACTGGAAACACCATATATTTT.

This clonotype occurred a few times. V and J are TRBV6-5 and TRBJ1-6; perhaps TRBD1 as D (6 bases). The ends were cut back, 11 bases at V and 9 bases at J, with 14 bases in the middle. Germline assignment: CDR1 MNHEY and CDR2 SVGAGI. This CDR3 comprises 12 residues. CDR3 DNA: TGTGCCGTCAAGGGGGTTTCTTCACCCCTCCACTTT. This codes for CAVKGVSSPLHF.

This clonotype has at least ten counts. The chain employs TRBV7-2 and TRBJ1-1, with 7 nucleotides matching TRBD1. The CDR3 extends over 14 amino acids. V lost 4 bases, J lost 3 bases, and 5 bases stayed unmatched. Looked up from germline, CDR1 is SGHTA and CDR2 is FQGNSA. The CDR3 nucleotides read TGTGCCAGCAGCTCCGGAGGGGGCCACACTGAAGCTTTCTTT. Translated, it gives CASSSGGGHTEAFF.

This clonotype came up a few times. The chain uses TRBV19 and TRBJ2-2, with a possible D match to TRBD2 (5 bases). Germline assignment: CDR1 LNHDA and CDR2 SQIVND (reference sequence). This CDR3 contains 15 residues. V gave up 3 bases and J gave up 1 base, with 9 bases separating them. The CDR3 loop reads CASSIGSQNTGELFF. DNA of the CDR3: TGTGCCAGTAGTATTGGGAGCCAGAACACCGGGGAGCTGTTTTTT.

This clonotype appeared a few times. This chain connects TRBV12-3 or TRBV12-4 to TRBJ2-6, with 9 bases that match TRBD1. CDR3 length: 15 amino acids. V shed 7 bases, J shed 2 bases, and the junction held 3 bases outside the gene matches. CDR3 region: CASTRTGAGANVLTF. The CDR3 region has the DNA TGTGCCAGCACCAGGACAGGGGCTGGGGCCAACGTCCTGACTTTC.

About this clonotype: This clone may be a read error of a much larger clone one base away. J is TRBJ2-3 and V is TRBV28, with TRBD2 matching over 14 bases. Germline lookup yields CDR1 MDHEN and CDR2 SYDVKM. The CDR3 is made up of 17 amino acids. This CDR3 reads CASSRRTSGRITDSQYF. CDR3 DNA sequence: TGTGCCAGCAGTCGACGGACTAGCGGGAGGATCACAGATTCGCAGTATTTT.

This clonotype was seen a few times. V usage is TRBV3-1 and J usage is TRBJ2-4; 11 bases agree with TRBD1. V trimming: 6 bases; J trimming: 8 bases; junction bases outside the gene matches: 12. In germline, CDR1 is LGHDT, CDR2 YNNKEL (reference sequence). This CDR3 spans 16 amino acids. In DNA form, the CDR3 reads TGTGCCAGCAGTTTGCGCGGACAGGGGGCGAGGGACATTCAGTACTTC. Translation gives CASSLRGQGARDIQYF.

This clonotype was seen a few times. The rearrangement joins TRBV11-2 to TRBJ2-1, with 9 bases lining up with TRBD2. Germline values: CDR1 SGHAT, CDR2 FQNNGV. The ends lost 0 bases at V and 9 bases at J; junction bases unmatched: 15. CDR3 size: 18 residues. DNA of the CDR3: TGTGCCAGCAGCTTAGATCGGGGTTTTAGCGGGAGTATAGCTGAGCAGTTCTTC. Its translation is CASSLDRGFSGSIAEQFF.

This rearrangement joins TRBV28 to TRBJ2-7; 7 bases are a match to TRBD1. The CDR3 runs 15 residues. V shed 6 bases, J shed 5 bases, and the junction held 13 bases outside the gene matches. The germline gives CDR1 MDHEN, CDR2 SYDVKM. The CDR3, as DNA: TGTGCCAGCAGCCAACTTTCAGGGGGTCTCAACGAGCAGTACTTC. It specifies CASSQLSGGLNEQYF.

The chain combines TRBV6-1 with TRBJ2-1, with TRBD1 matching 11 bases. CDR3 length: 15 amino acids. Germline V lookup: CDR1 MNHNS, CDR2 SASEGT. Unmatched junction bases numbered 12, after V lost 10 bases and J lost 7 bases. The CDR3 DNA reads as TGTGCCACTGAGGCCGGGACAGGGGGTGCGAATGAGCAGTTCTTC. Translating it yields CATEAGTGGANEQFF.

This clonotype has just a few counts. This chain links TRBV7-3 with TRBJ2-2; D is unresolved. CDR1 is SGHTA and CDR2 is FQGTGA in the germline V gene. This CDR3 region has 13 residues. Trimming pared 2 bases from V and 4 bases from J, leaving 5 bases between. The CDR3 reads CASSLLPTGELFF. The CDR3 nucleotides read TGTGCCAGCAGCTTATTACCCACCGGGGAGCTGTTTTTT.

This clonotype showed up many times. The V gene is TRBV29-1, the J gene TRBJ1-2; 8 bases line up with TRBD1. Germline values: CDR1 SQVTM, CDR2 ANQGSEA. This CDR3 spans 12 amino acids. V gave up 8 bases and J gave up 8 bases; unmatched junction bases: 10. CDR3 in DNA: TGCAGCTCCGGACAGGGCGGAGGGGGCTACACCTTC. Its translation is CSSGQGGGGYTF. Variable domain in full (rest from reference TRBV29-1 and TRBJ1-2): SAVISQKPSRDICQRGTSLTIQCQVDSQVTMMFWYRQQPGQSLTLIATANQGSEATYESGFVIDKFPISRPNLTFSTLTVSNMSPEDSSIYLCSSGQGGGGYTFGSGTRLTVV.

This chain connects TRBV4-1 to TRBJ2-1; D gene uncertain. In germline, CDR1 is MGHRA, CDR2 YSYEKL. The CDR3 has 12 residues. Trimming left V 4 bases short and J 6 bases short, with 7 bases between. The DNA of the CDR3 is TGCGCCAGCAGCCGAAAGGGCAATGAGCAGTTCTTC. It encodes CASSRKGNEQFF.

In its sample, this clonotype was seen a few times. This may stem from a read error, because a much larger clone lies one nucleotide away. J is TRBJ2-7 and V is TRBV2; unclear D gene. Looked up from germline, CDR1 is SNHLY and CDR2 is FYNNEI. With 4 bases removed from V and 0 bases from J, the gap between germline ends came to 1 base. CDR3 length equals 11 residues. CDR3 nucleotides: TGTGCCAGCAGTGTCTCCTACGAGCAGTACTTC. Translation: CASSVSYEQYF.

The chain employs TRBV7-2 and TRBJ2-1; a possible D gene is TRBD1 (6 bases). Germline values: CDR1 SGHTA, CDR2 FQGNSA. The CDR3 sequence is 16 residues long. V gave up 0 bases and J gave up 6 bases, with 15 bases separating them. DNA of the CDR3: TGTGCCAGCAGCTTAGCGGGCAGGGGTATTTTCAATGAGCAGTTCTTC. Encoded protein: CASSLAGRGIFNEQFF. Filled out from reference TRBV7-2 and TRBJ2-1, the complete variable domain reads GAGVSQSPSNKVTEKGKDVELRCDPISGHTALYWYRQSLGQGLEFLIYFQGNSAPDKSGLPSDRFSAERTGGSVSTLTIQRTQQEDSAVYLCASSLAGRGIFNEQFFGPGTRLTVL.

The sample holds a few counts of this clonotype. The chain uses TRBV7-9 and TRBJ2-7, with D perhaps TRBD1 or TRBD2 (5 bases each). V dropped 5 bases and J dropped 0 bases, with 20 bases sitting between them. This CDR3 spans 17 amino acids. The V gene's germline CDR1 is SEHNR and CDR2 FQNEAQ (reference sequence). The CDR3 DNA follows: TGTGCCAGCAGCCCAGCCGGAGGTATAGGGGCCTCCTACGAGCAGTACTTC. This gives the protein CASSPAGGIGASYEQYF.